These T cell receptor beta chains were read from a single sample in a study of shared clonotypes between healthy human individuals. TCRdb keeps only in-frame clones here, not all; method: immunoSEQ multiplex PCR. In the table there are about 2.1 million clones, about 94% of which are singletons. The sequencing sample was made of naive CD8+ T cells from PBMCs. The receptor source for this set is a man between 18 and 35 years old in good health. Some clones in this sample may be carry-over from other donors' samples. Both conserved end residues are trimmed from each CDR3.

ASSLAQTYEQY	11	TRBJ2-7	TRBV7-9
ASGGTNYNEQF	11	TRBJ2-1	TRBV7-6
ASSRTSGIDNEQF	13	TRBJ2-1	TRBV7-9
ASSLAVGNEQF	11	TRBJ2-1	TRBV11-3
ASSSHEGGTDTQY	13	TRBJ2-3	TRBV11-3
ASSYLTAPRADIQY	14	TRBJ2-4	TRBV6-6
AISEEHWGRMF	11	TRBJ1-4	TRBV10-3
ASSPVGGTEAF	11	TRBJ1-1	TRBV27
ASSVWTGPNEKLF	13	TRBJ1-4	TRBV6-1
ASSVALAGGPVEETQY	16	TRBJ2-5	TRBV9
ASSDLSTDTQY	11	TRBJ2-3	TRBV2
ASSFPASGTDTQY	13	TRBJ2-3	TRBV7-9
ASSEWKGPGGYT	12	TRBJ1-2	TRBV6-1
ASSLERGTFYEQY	13	TRBJ2-7	TRBV27
SAYWTGGDLGTQY	13	TRBJ2-3	TRBV29-1
ASSEGTGGPADTQY	14	TRBJ2-3	TRBV2
ASSSGAGFEQY	11	TRBJ2-7	TRBV9
AAGTAGGSEQY	11	TRBJ2-7	TRBV4-1
ASSLVDSRGFYSNQPQH	17	TRBJ1-5	TRBV5-8
ASSERFRGGSQETQY	15	TRBJ2-5	TRBV2
ASSLSSYQFYNEQF	14	TRBJ2-1	TRBV27
AISESGELGYGYT	13	TRBJ1-2	TRBV10-3
ASSLGGDRDYNEQF	14	TRBJ2-1	TRBV13
ASSIPGLAAPEQY	13	TRBJ2-7	TRBV27
SVEDPMASRNTGELF	15	TRBJ2-2	TRBV29-1
ASSDNRGTEAF	11	TRBJ1-1	TRBV6-4
ASSSPYRDTQY	11	TRBJ2-3	TRBV7-9
ASSPGLAGTVEQY	13	TRBJ2-7	TRBV11-2
ASSLGTGNTEAF	12	TRBJ1-1	TRBV28
ASSLAASGRLPYEQY	15	TRBJ2-7	TRBV5-1
ASSQDQTLAKNIQY	14	TRBJ2-4	TRBV4-3
ASSVERASFYTQY	13	TRBJ2-3	TRBV9
ASSPGLAEFSYEQY	14	TRBJ2-7	TRBV9
ASSFLDSIGEAF	12	TRBJ1-1	TRBV7-8
ASRLGWSTIMDTQY	14	TRBJ2-3	TRBV7-9
SVEDRALTDTQY	12	TRBJ2-3	TRBV29-1
ASSLAREGLSDTQY	14	TRBJ2-3	TRBV5-1
SVVFGTEAF	9	TRBJ1-1	TRBV29-1
ASSENDRGRTGELF	14	TRBJ2-2	TRBV6-1
ASSSLYSNQPQH	12	TRBJ1-5	TRBV27
ASSPRSSHTGELF	13	TRBJ2-2	TRBV4-2
ASSLDGTGVYNEQF	14	TRBJ2-1	TRBV5-5
ASSQAGVATEAF	12	TRBJ1-1	TRBV14
ASSAVGYGAEAF	12	TRBJ1-1	TRBV10-2
ASGDRSTDTQY	11	TRBJ2-3	TRBV6-5
AWSEGISNQPQH	12	TRBJ1-5	TRBV30